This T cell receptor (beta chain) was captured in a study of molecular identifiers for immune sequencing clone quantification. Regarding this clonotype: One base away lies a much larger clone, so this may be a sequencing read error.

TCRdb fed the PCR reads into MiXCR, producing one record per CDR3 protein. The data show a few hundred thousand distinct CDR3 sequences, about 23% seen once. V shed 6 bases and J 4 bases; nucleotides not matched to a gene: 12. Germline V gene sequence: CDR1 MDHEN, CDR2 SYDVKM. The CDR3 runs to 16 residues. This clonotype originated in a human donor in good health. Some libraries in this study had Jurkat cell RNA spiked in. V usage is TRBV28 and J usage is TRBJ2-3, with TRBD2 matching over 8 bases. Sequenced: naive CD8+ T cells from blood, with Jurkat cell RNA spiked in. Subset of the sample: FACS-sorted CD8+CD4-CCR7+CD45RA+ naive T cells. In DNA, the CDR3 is TGTGCCAGCAGCCTACTAGCGGAGGACCTCGCAGATACGCAGTATTTT. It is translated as CASSLLAEDLADTQYF.